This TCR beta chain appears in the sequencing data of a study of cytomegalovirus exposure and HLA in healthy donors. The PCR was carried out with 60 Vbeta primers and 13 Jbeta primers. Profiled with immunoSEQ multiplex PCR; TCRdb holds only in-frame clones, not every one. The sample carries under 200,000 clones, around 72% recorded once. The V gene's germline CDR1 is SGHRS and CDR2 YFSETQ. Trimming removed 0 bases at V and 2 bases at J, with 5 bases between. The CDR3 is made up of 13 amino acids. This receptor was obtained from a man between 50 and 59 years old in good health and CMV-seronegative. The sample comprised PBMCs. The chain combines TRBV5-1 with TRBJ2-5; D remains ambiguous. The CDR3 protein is CASSLDTQETQYF. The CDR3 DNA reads TGCGCCAGCAGCTTGGACACACAAGAGACCCAGTACTTC.